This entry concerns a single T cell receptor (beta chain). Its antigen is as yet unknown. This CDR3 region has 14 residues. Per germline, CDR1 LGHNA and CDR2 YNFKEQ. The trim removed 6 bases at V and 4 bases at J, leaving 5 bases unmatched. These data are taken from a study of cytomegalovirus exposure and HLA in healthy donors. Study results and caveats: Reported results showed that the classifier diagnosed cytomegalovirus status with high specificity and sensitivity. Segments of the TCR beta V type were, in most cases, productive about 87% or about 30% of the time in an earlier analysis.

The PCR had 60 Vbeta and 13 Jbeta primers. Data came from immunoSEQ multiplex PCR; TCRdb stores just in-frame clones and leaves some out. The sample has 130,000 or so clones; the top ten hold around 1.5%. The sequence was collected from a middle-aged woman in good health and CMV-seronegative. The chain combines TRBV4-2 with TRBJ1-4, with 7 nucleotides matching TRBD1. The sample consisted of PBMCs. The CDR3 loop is CASRPGTDNEKLFF. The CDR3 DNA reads TGTGCCAGCAGACCCGGGACAGATAATGAAAAACTGTTTTTT.